This passage covers 20 T cell receptor beta chains from one sample sequenced in a study of early T cells in non-severe SARS-CoV-2 infection. MiXCR, run by TCRdb on the 5' RACE reads, gives a single entry per CDR3 protein. The sample lists more than 60,000 distinct CDR3 sequences, roughly 8.7% occurring once. The specimen was whole blood. These TCRs come from an adult who was a healthcare worker with PCR-confirmed SARS-CoV-2 infection or an uninfected control (not recorded which).

V is TRBV12-3 or TRBV12-4 and J is TRBJ2-5; TRBD1 matches at 7 bases. There are 14 residues in the CDR3. V lost 5 bases, J lost 5 bases, and 8 bases stayed unmatched. CDR3 DNA: TGTGCCAGCAGTGTACAGGGGTTTGGGGAGACCCAGTACTTC. Its protein product is CASSVQGFGETQYF.

Many counts were recorded for this clonotype. The V gene is TRBV20-1, the J gene TRBJ2-1; D not resolved. Trimming removed 3 bases at V and 6 bases at J, with 15 bases between. The CDR3 has 14 amino acids. The germline V gene has CDR1 DFQATT and CDR2 SNEGSKA (reference sequence). CDR3 in DNA: TGCAGTGCTAGCCAAAACCCTGCCCTCAATGAGCAGTTCTTC. This encodes CSASQNPALNEQFF.

The chain is built from TRBV3-1 and TRBJ2-5, with 12 bases that match TRBD2. CDR1 and CDR2 from the germline V gene are LGHDT and YNNKEL (reference sequence). This CDR3 comprises 16 residues. V lost 1 base to trimming and J lost 5 bases; unmatched junction nucleotides: 5. The CDR3 coding sequence is TGTGCCAGCAGCCAAGGGCTAGCGGGAGGGGGTGAGACCCAGTACTTC. Translating gives CASSQGLAGGGETQYF.

This clonotype was counted at least ten times. The chain is built from TRBV6-5 and TRBJ1-2; 10 bases agree with TRBD1. V was pared by 2 bases and J by 8 bases, with 11 bases of the junction left unmatched. Germline V gene sequence: CDR1 MNHEY, CDR2 SVGAGI. This CDR3 has 16 amino acids. The CDR3 region is CASSYARDRGRVGYTF. CDR3 nucleotides: TGTGCCAGCAGTTACGCCCGGGACAGGGGACGGGTCGGCTACACCTTC.

Many counts were recorded for this clonotype. The chain couples TRBV11-2 to TRBJ2-3; D possibly corresponds to TRBD1 (5 bases). From germline, CDR1 is SGHAT and CDR2 FQNNGV. This CDR3 region has 12 residues. Trimming took off 6 bases at V and 5 bases at J, with 9 bases between the two ends. CDR3 DNA: TGTGCCAGCAGGGACGACAGAGATACGCAGTATTTT. Encoded protein: CASRDDRDTQYF. Full variable domain (missing parts from reference TRBV11-2 and TRBJ2-3): EAGVAQSPRYKIIEKRQSVAFWCNPISGHATLYWYQQILGQGPKLLIQFQNNGVVDDSQLPKDRFSAERLKGVDSTLKIQPAKLEDSAVYLCASRDDRDTQYFGPGTRLTVL.

The gene calls are TRBV4-1 and TRBJ1-6, with 7 bases matching TRBD1. V lost 0 bases and J lost 0; bases outside the gene matches: 8. This CDR3 contains 19 residues. From germline, CDR1 is MGHRA and CDR2 YSYEKL. The CDR3 DNA follows: TGCGCCAGCAGCCAAGATTTACAGGACAGGAGCTCCTATAATTCACCCCTCCACTTT. This encodes CASSQDLQDRSSYNSPLHF.

This clonotype has a handful of counts. This chain links TRBV4-1 with TRBJ2-7; D uncertain. CDR1 and CDR2 (germline): MGHRA, YSYEKL. Between the trimmed V and J ends, which lost 0 bases and 4 bases, there was a span of 7 bases. CDR3 length equals 13 residues. This chain's CDR3 is CASSQDREYEQYF. The CDR3 bases are TGCGCCAGCAGCCAAGATCGCGAGTACGAGCAGTACTTC.

This clonotype was detected a few times. This chain connects TRBV5-3 to TRBJ1-1; D is uncertain. TRBV5-3 is given ORF status, its function remaining uncertain. The CDR3 totals 16 residues. Trimming stripped 0 bases from V and 0 bases from J, with 12 bases between. In DNA form, the CDR3 reads TGTGCCAGAAGCTTGGTGTCCTCCCCCTTGAACACTGAAGCTTTCTTT. It specifies CARSLVSSPLNTEAFF.

This clonotype was observed a few times. The chain combines TRBV10-3 with TRBJ2-7, with D possibly TRBD1 on 6 matching bases. CDR1 and CDR2 from the germline V gene are ENHRY and SYGVKD. This CDR3 has 17 amino acids. Trimming pared 2 bases from V and 4 bases from J, leaving 21 bases between. CDR3: CAISEPDRPSGGYEQYF. As DNA, the CDR3 is TGTGCCATCAGTGAGCCCGACAGGCCCAGCGGTGGGTACGAGCAGTACTTC.

The rearrangement uses TRBV4-2 and TRBJ2-2; D uncertain. The CDR3 has 15 residues. The V gene lost 0 bases and the J gene lost 9 bases, with 14 bases spanning the gap. CDR1 and CDR2 (germline): LGHNA, YNFKEQ. This chain's CDR3 is CASSQESRRDRELFF. Written as DNA, the CDR3 is TGTGCCAGCAGCCAAGAATCACGGCGAGACAGGGAGCTGTTTTTT.

V is TRBV4-2 and J is TRBJ2-5; D is possibly TRBD1 (5 bases). V was trimmed by 0 bases and J by 5 bases, leaving 13 bases between them. This CDR3 is 15 amino acids long. CDR1 is LGHNA and CDR2 is YNFKEQ in the germline V gene. CDR3 in DNA: TGTGCCAGCAGCCAAGATGGGGCGGCCCCTGAGACCCAGTACTTC. Translation: CASSQDGAAPETQYF.

This clonotype appeared many times. The chain couples TRBV28 to TRBJ2-7; 13 bases agree with TRBD2. CDR1 and CDR2 from the germline V gene are MDHEN and SYDVKM. The CDR3 loop spans 16 amino acids. Losses at the gene ends were 4 bases for V and 1 base for J; bases not matched to a gene: 4. The CDR3 nucleotides read TGTGCCAGCAGTTCCCCGGGACTAGCGGGATCCTACGAGCAGTACTTC. Its translation: CASSSPGLAGSYEQYF.

V gene TRBV2 combines with J gene TRBJ1-4; 7 bases align to TRBD1. The V and J ends lost 3 bases and 7 bases, in that order; junction bases with no gene match: 2. Germline CDR1 and CDR2: SNHLY and FYNNEI. The CDR3 runs to 13 residues. Written as DNA, the CDR3 is TGTGCCAGCAGTGAGACAGGGCGTGAAAAACTGTTTTTT. Its translation is CASSETGREKLFF.

The rearrangement links TRBV6-5 to TRBJ1-3; D gene unclear. Per the germline V gene, CDR1 is MNHEY and CDR2 is SVGAGI. The length of the CDR3 is 12 residues. With 6 bases removed from V and 4 bases from J, the gap between germline ends came to 7 bases. CDR3: CASRSRGNTIYF. The CDR3 coding sequence is TGTGCCAGCAGGTCCCGAGGAAACACCATATATTTT.

This clonotype was detected ten times or more. The rearrangement joins TRBV12-3 or TRBV12-4 to TRBJ2-7; D perhaps matches TRBD2 (6 bases). The V gene lost 5 bases and the J gene lost 3 bases, with 20 bases spanning the gap. CDR3 length: 16 residues. The CDR3 is CASSPWFSGPHYEQYF. In nucleotides, the CDR3 is TGTGCCAGCAGTCCGTGGTTTAGCGGACCCCACTACGAGCAGTACTTC.

The CDR3 protein is CASSLRGGHGYTF. For the CDR3, the DNA is TGTGCCAGCAGCTTAAGGGGAGGCCATGGCTACACCTTC. J is TRBJ1-2 and V is TRBV5-5; D possibly corresponds to TRBD1 (5 bases). Trimming took 2 bases from V and 6 from J, leaving 11 bases between them. Germline lookup yields CDR1 SGHKS and CDR2 YYEKEE (reference sequence). The CDR3 has 13 amino acids.

The CDR3 coding sequence is TGTGCCAGCAGCTTAGGGGCCGGCGATAGGCGGCGCGAGCAGTACTTC. Translating it yields CASSLGAGDRRREQYF. V is TRBV7-2 and J is TRBJ2-7; D unclear. V was clipped by 1 base and J by 6 bases, with 19 bases between them. The CDR3 is 16 amino acids. Germline V gene sequence: CDR1 SGHTA, CDR2 FQGNSA.

This clonotype was seen a handful of times. This chain uses TRBV7-7 with TRBJ2-3, with D uncertain. Germline CDR1 is SSHAT and CDR2 is FNYEAQ (reference sequence). The CDR3 loop spans 14 amino acids. The germline V and J ends were trimmed by 7 bases and 1 base, with 12 bases remaining between them. CDR3 amino acids: CASTSSLGTDTQYF. As DNA, the CDR3 is TGTGCCAGCACCTCCTCTTTGGGCACAGATACGCAGTATTTT. The complete variable domain, with remaining parts taken from reference TRBV7-7 and TRBJ2-3, reads GAGVSQSPRYKVTKRGQDVTLRCDPISSHATLYWYQQALGQGPEFLTYFNYEAQPDKSGLPSDRFSAERPEGSISTLTIQRTEQRDSAMYRCASTSSLGTDTQYFGPGTRLTVL.

The sample holds a few counts of this clonotype. V usage is TRBV6-5 and J usage is TRBJ2-6; D might be TRBD1 (6 bases). The CDR3 is made up of 18 amino acids. CDR1 is MNHEY and CDR2 is SVGAGI in the germline V gene. V was pared by 1 base and J by 11 bases, with 24 bases between. This CDR3 reads CASSYYDRLTVWFYVLTF. DNA for the CDR3: TGTGCCAGCAGTTACTATGACAGGTTAACTGTCTGGTTCTACGTCCTGACTTTC.

This clonotype was picked up a small number of times. This sequence joins TRBV2 and TRBJ2-1; unclear D gene. Germline loops: CDR1 SNHLY, CDR2 FYNNEI. The length of the CDR3 is 11 residues. V lost 8 bases to trimming and J lost 10 bases, with 12 bases between them. CDR3 DNA: TGTGCCAGCTCCCGGACGAACGAGCAGTTCTTC. As protein: CASSRTNEQFF.